One and the same sample provided the 29 T cell receptor beta chains below, sequenced in a study of blood T cell repertoires in COVID-19. TCRdb keeps only in-frame clones here, not all; method: immunoSEQ multiplex PCR. The sample lists roughly 170,000 clones, about four fifths seen once, with 7.5% to 8.5% in the top ten. Sequencing was done on a sample of peripheral blood. These receptors came from an older woman with COVID-19, enrolled during active disease.

The rearrangement links TRBV18 to TRBJ2-1, with TRBD1 matching over 9 bases. The CDR3 runs to 14 residues. J gave up 9 bases and V 3 bases, and 6 bases lay outside the gene matches. Germline V gene lookup returns CDR1 KGHSH and CDR2 LQKENI. In DNA form, the CDR3 reads TGTGCCAGCTCACCGGAGACAGGGGGTAGTGAGCAGTTCTTC. This encodes CASSPETGGSEQFF. Full variable domain (outside the CDR3, taken from reference TRBV18 and TRBJ2-1): NAGVMQNPRHLVRRRGQEARLRCSPMKGHSHVYWYRQLPEEGLKFMVYLQKENIIDESGMPKERFSAEFPKEGPSILRIQQVVRGDSAAYFCASSPETGGSEQFFGPGTRLTVL.

The V and J genes are TRBV19 and TRBJ2-7, with 15 positions matching TRBD2. With V trimmed by 10 bases and J by 1 base, 23 bases remained unmatched. CDR1 and CDR2 (germline): LNHDA, SQIVND (reference sequence). CDR3 length equals 21 residues. The CDR3 nucleotides read TGTGCCACCTCGAGGGGACTAGCGGGAGGCTCCCTCTATGGGGGGTCCTACGAGCAGTACTTC. Amino acids: CATSRGLAGGSLYGGSYEQYF.

The gene calls are TRBV27 and TRBJ1-2, with a tentative D call TRBD1 (5 bases). This CDR3 region has 15 residues. The germline CDR1 and CDR2 sequences are MNHEY and SMNVEV (reference sequence). Trimming cost V 0 bases and J 4 bases, with 12 bases left between them. In nucleotides, the CDR3 is TGTGCCAGCAGTTTATCGGGGGGTTGGATCTATGGCTACACCTTC. Its translation: CASSLSGGWIYGYTF.

The rearrangement joins TRBV19 to TRBJ2-7; tentative D call: TRBD1 (6 bases). The CDR3 consists of 15 residues. The V gene lost 6 bases and the J gene lost 5 bases, with 20 bases spanning the gap. The germline V gene has CDR1 LNHDA and CDR2 SQIVND (reference sequence). The DNA for the CDR3 is TGTGCCAGTAGCTACCAGGGACAATCCCGCAACGAGCAGTACTTC. Translating gives CASSYQGQSRNEQYF.

The V gene is TRBV19, the J gene TRBJ2-5; D possibly corresponds to TRBD1 (6 bases). In germline, CDR1 is LNHDA, CDR2 SQIVND (reference sequence). This CDR3 contains 13 residues. The V end was cut by 10 bases, the J end by 5 bases, with 17 bases between. The CDR3 region has the DNA TGTGCCACCTCGACAGGTCACCGGGAGACCCAGTACTTC. Amino acids: CATSTGHRETQYF.

V usage is TRBV6-1 and J usage is TRBJ1-5; the D is unclear. This CDR3 has 15 residues. V was clipped by 2 bases and J by 5 bases, with 13 bases between them. CDR1 is MNHNS and CDR2 is SASEGT in the germline V gene. CDR3 amino acids: CASSELVLGDQPQHF. The CDR3 DNA is TGTGCCAGCAGTGAACTGGTTCTCGGGGATCAGCCCCAGCATTTT.

This clone was found a few times. The same CDR3 can be traced to other DNA sequences in this sample. The chain carries TRBV15 and TRBJ1-3; 7 bases are shared with TRBD1. Germline trimming cut 0 bases from V and 1 base from J; bases unmatched to any gene: 0. This CDR3 has 15 amino acids. The germline CDR1 and CDR2 sequences are LNHNV and YYDKDF (reference sequence). The CDR3 DNA is TGTGCCACCAGCAGAGACAGGGGGTCTGGAAACACCATATATTTT. Translation: CATSRDRGSGNTIYF.

The DNA for the CDR3 is TGTGCCAGTACCCCACGCGGGAGGGGCAATGAGCAGTTCTTC. The encoded protein is CASTPRGRGNEQFF. The rearrangement joins TRBV19 to TRBJ2-1; 9 positions match TRBD2. This CDR3 has 14 residues. J lost 6 bases, V lost 7 bases, and 7 bases had no gene match. CDR1 and CDR2 from the germline V gene are LNHDA and SQIVND (reference sequence). Supplemented by reference TRBV19 and TRBJ2-1, the full variable domain reads DGGITQSPKYLFRKEGQNVTLSCEQNLNHDAMYWYRQDPGQGLRLIYYSQIVNDFQKGDIAEGYSVSREKKESFPLTVTSAQKNPTAFYLCASTPRGRGNEQFFGPGTRLTVL.

J is TRBJ1-6 and V is TRBV5-1, with 8 bases aligning to TRBD1. Germline loops: CDR1 SGHRS, CDR2 YFSETQ. The CDR3 covers 15 residues. Trimming took 4 bases from V and 9 from J; bases not matched to a gene: 9. The CDR3 region has the DNA TGCGCCAGCAGCGCCCGGACAGGGAGTGGTTCACCCCTCCACTTT. Translated: CASSARTGSGSPLHF.

V usage is TRBV14 and J usage is TRBJ2-1, with 13 nucleotides matching TRBD2. The V gene end was trimmed by 3 bases and the J gene end by 7 bases; junction bases not matched to a gene: 3. CDR1 is SGHDN, CDR2 FVKESK, per germline. CDR3 length equals 15 residues. In DNA, the CDR3 is TGTGCCAGCAGCCAGACTAGCGGGAGGTATAATGAGCAGTTCTTC. Translation gives CASSQTSGRYNEQFF.

The chain is built from TRBV6-6 and TRBJ1-4, with 10 positions matching TRBD1. J lost 7 bases, V lost 8 bases, and 10 bases had no gene match. The CDR3 loop spans 15 amino acids. Germline CDR1 is MNHNY and CDR2 is SVGAGI (reference sequence). DNA for the CDR3: TGTGCCAGCGGCGGGACAGGGGACATTGGTGAAAAACTGTTTTTT. As protein: CASGGTGDIGEKLFF.

About this clone itself: One end of the junction fails to match germline, which may point to a read error. The sample contains more than one DNA sequence encoding this CDR3. This sequence joins TRBV9 and TRBJ1-2, with D possibly being TRBD1 (6 bases). The CDR3 sequence is 14 residues long. Germline assignment: CDR1 SGDLS and CDR2 YYNGEE. Here the CDR3 reads CARSGRGAGYGYTF. DNA of the CDR3: TGTGCCCGCAGCGGGCGGGGGGCGGGGTATGGCTACACCTTC. The complete variable domain, with remaining parts taken from reference TRBV9 and TRBJ1-2, reads DSGVTQTPKHLITATGQRVTLRCSPRSGDLSVYWYQQSLDQGLQFLIQYYNGEERAKGNILERFSAQQFPDLHSELNLSSLELGDSALYFCARSGRGAGYGYTFGSGTRLTVV.

This clone was detected only a few times. The chain couples TRBV19 to TRBJ1-4; the D is unclear. Germline V gene sequence: CDR1 LNHDA, CDR2 SQIVND (reference sequence). The length of the CDR3 is 13 residues. The V gene lost 6 bases and the J gene lost 8 bases, with 13 bases spanning the gap. CDR3 sequence: CASSLSREEKLFF. DNA for the CDR3: TGTGCCAGTAGCCTTTCCCGGGAGGAAAAACTGTTTTTT.

The CDR3: CASKPAAGFGYNEQFF. In DNA, the CDR3 is TGTGCCAGCAAACCAGCAGCGGGATTCGGGTACAATGAGCAGTTCTTC. The chain employs TRBV28 and TRBJ2-1; 7 bases are a match to TRBD2. This CDR3 spans 16 amino acids. J was trimmed by 4 bases and V by 7 bases; bases with no gene match: 13. CDR1 is MDHEN and CDR2 is SYDVKM in the germline V gene.

This clone was observed a handful of times. V gene TRBV19 combines with J gene TRBJ2-5; 9 nucleotides line up with TRBD1. The length of the CDR3 is 13 residues. J gave up 2 bases and V 10 bases, and 5 bases lay outside the gene matches. Germline CDR1 reads LNHDA; CDR2 reads SQIVND (reference sequence). The CDR3 DNA sequence: TGTGCCACTGGGACAGGGCGGCAAGAGACCCAGTACTTC. Its translation: CATGTGRQETQYF.

The V call is TRBV7-9, the J call TRBJ1-5; D not certain. The ends were cut back, 3 bases at V and 4 bases at J, with 13 bases in the middle. CDR3 length equals 15 residues. CDR1 SEHNR and CDR2 FQNEAQ come from the germline V gene (reference sequence). The CDR3 loop is CASSLGGYENQPQHF. DNA for the CDR3: TGTGCCAGCAGCTTGGGCGGGTACGAGAATCAGCCCCAGCATTTT.

V usage is TRBV10-3 and J usage is TRBJ1-2; 7 bases are shared with TRBD1. Germline V gene sequence: CDR1 ENHRY, CDR2 SYGVKD. The CDR3 contains 13 residues. Germline trimming cut 6 bases from V and 2 bases from J; bases unmatched to any gene: 3. As DNA, the CDR3 is TGTGCCATCAGACCACAGGGGAACTATGGCTACACCTTC. Protein sequence: CAIRPQGNYGYTF.

The rearrangement uses TRBV28 and TRBJ1-6; 12 bases agree with TRBD1. The CDR3 spans 15 residues. Germline values: CDR1 MDHEN, CDR2 SYDVKM. V was pared by 8 bases and J by 9 bases, with 8 bases of the junction left unmatched. The CDR3 here is CASVSGTGGGSPLHF. The CDR3 DNA sequence: TGTGCCAGCGTCTCCGGGACAGGGGGCGGTTCACCCCTCCACTTT.

The chain couples TRBV5-8 to TRBJ2-1; D is possibly TRBD2 (6 bases). Germline CDR1 and CDR2: SGHTS and YDEGEE. The germline V and J ends were trimmed by 2 bases and 9 bases, with 15 bases remaining between them. This CDR3 is built from 14 residues. In DNA, the CDR3 is TGTGCCAGCAGCTTAATGACTAGGACCAGTGAGCAGTTCTTC. The encoded protein is CASSLMTRTSEQFF.

The J gene is TRBJ2-1, the V gene TRBV11-2, with 10 bases aligning to TRBD2. CDR3 length: 16 residues. Trimming at V came to 5 bases and at J to 2 bases, leaving 6 bases not matched to a gene. Germline values: CDR1 SGHAT, CDR2 FQNNGV. CDR3 in amino acids: CASSTPTSGAYNEQFF. DNA for the CDR3: TGTGCCAGCAGCACCCCCACTAGCGGGGCCTACAATGAGCAGTTCTTC.

This chain joins TRBV2 and TRBJ2-3, with D perhaps TRBD1 (5 bases). V was trimmed by 6 bases and J by 15 bases, leaving 22 bases between them. Germline-derived CDR1 and CDR2 are SNHLY and FYNNEI. The CDR3 sequence is 13 residues long. CDR3 protein: CASSPGHLDWRYF. The CDR3 coding sequence is TGTGCCAGCAGCCCCGGACATCTCGATTGGCGATATTTT.

The chain has TRBV13 and TRBJ2-2; 8 bases fit TRBD1. CDR1 is PRHDT, CDR2 FYEKMQ, per germline (reference sequence). The CDR3 is made up of 17 amino acids. The V and J ends lost 1 base and 1 base, in that order; junction bases with no gene match: 5. Here the CDR3 DNA reads TGTGCCAGCAGCTTAGACCACGGACAGGGGAACACCGGGGAGCTGTTTTTT. Translation gives CASSLDHGQGNTGELFF.

The rearrangement links TRBV7-2 to TRBJ2-2; D not resolved. V was clipped by 5 bases and J by 6 bases, with 7 bases between them. This CDR3 has 12 residues. Germline-derived CDR1 and CDR2 are SGHTA and FQGNSA. The CDR3: CASSLPAGELFF. For the CDR3, the DNA is TGTGCCAGCAGCCTCCCGGCCGGGGAGCTGTTTTTT. Drawing the rest from reference TRBV7-2 and TRBJ2-2, the complete variable domain is GAGVSQSPSNKVTEKGKDVELRCDPISGHTALYWYRQSLGQGLEFLIYFQGNSAPDKSGLPSDRFSAERTGGSVSTLTIQRTQQEDSAVYLCASSLPAGELFFGEGSRLTVL.

V gene TRBV12-3 or TRBV12-4 combines with J gene TRBJ2-2; no clear D. V was clipped by 3 bases and J by 3 bases, with 5 bases between them. This CDR3 region has 13 residues. The CDR3 DNA is TGTGCCAGCAGTTTTCTCTACACCGGGGAGCTGTTTTTT. This translates into CASSFLYTGELFF.

The J gene is TRBJ2-3, the V gene TRBV9; 10 nucleotides align to TRBD2. This CDR3 spans 16 amino acids. Per germline, CDR1 SGDLS and CDR2 YYNGEE. V lost 6 bases, J lost 4 bases, and 11 bases stayed unmatched. DNA for the CDR3: TGTGCCAGCACCCGAGCGTCGACTAGCGGGTCAGATACGCAGTATTTT. This sequence encodes CASTRASTSGSDTQYF. Combining the CDR3 with reference TRBV9 and TRBJ2-3 gives the whole variable domain DSGVTQTPKHLITATGQRVTLRCSPRSGDLSVYWYQQSLDQGLQFLIQYYNGEERAKGNILERFSAQQFPDLHSELNLSSLELGDSALYFCASTRASTSGSDTQYFGPGTRLTVL.

In this sample, this clone turned up a few times. V gene TRBV28 combines with J gene TRBJ2-6; possible D gene TRBD2, 5 bases. The germline V gene has CDR1 MDHEN and CDR2 SYDVKM. CDR3 length: 15 residues. V lost 3 bases and J lost 4, with 10 bases in between. In DNA, the CDR3 is TGTGCCAGCAGTTTCCCCACGGGGGGGGCCAACGTCCTGACTTTC. Amino acids: CASSFPTGGANVLTF.

The chain has TRBV19 and TRBJ2-1, with D hard to call. The CDR3 spans 14 residues. Trimming stripped 3 bases from V and 4 bases from J, with 10 bases between. Germline V CDR1 and CDR2: LNHDA, SQIVND (reference sequence). Here the CDR3 reads CASSMTERYNEQFF. The CDR3 DNA follows: TGTGCCAGTAGTATGACGGAGAGATACAATGAGCAGTTCTTC.

V usage is TRBV5-6 and J usage is TRBJ1-2; D ambiguous. The germline V gene has CDR1 SGHDT and CDR2 YYEEEE. CDR3 length equals 12 residues. V dropped 3 bases and J dropped 8 bases, with 11 bases sitting between them. DNA of the CDR3: TGTGCCAGCAGCTCCCCCTCCCTGGGCTACACCTTC. It translates to CASSSPSLGYTF.

CDR3 region: CASSLPAEGPQHF. The CDR3 nucleotides read TGTGCCAGCAGCTTACCGGCGGAGGGGCCCCAGCATTTT. This sequence joins TRBV7-2 and TRBJ1-5; unclear D gene. Trimming removed 2 bases from V and 9 bases from J, with 11 bases in between. CDR1 is SGHTA, CDR2 FQGNSA, per germline. The CDR3 extends over 13 amino acids.